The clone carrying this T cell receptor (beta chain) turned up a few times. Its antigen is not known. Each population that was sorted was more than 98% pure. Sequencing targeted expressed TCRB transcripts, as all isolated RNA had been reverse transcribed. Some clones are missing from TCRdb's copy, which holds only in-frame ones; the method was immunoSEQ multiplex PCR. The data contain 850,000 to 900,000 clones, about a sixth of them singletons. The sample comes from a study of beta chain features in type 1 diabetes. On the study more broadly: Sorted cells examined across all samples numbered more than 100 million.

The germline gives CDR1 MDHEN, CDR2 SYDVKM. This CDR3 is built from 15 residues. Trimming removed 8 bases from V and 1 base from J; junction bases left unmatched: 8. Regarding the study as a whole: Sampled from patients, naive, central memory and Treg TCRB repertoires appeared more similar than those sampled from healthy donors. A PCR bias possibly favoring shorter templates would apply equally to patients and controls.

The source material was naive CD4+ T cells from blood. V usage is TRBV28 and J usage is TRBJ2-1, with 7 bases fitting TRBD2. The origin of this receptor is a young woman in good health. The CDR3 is CASPPAGASYNEQFF. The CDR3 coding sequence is TGTGCCAGCCCGCCGGCGGGAGCGTCCTACAATGAGCAGTTCTTC.